This T cell receptor beta chain was found in a study of blood T cell repertoires in COVID-19. Looking at the study overall: The United States, Italy and Spain were the sources of the acute and convalescent COVID-19 samples.

In the study's own analysis: Amplified reference gene primers provided the basis for estimating nucleated cell counts. TCRdb's table, derived via immunoSEQ multiplex PCR, lists solely in-frame clones and lacks some. That table is the source of V, J and clone size, and D and trimming were worked out from the DNA. The sample includes 50,000 or so clones, around 86% seen only once; the top ten take 25% to 30%. V was cut by 1 base and J by 4 bases, with 14 bases left in between. Germline V gene data show CDR1 as SGHDN and CDR2 as FVKESK. The CDR3 has 16 residues. This receptor was identified in a human donor in a cohort sampled during active COVID-19. Sequencing was performed on peripheral blood. The gene calls are TRBV14 and TRBJ2-1, with D possibly matching TRBD2 (5 bases). In DNA, the CDR3 is TGTGCCAGCAGCCAAGTACCGGGCGGGCAGTACAATGAGCAGTTCTTC. Translated, it gives CASSQVPGGQYNEQFF.